This entry is about one T cell receptor beta chain. The data were obtained in a study of blood T cell repertoires in COVID-19. Background on the study: There were acute and convalescent COVID-19 samples, and they came from the United States, Italy and Spain. From T cells, B-cell-depleted T cells, or PBMCs came the material, which was cDNA or gDNA.

Methods used by the authors: Reference gene primer amplification gave estimated nucleated cell counts. The assay was immunoSEQ multiplex PCR, and TCRdb's table has in-frame clones only and misses some. V and J calls and clone size come straight from that table; D and trimming were deduced from the DNA. This table has 90,000 to 130,000 clones, roughly 85% appearing once. The CDR3 runs to 14 residues. The junction had 6 bases not matched to a gene; V was cut back by 2 bases and J by 8 bases. The V gene's germline CDR1 is LGHDT and CDR2 YNNKEL (reference sequence). Sequenced material: peripheral blood. The rearrangement links TRBV3-1 (or the pseudogene TRBV3-2) to TRBJ2-3; 8 bases are shared with TRBD2. The receptor was isolated from a woman older than 75 with active or convalescent COVID-19. Here the CDR3 DNA reads TGTGCCAGCAGCCAAAGCGGGAGTGGTGGTACGCAGTATTTT. The encoded protein is CASSQSGSGGTQYF.